The 9 T cell receptor beta chains below were found in one sample sequenced in a study of blood T cells in healthy people across ages. For the second PCR, which ran for 7 to 11 cycles, a sample-barcoded 5' primer and a J-beta primer mix were used. TCRdb used MiXCR to reprocess the 5' RACE reads, holding one entry per CDR3 protein. In the table there are about 2 million distinct CDR3 sequences, roughly 49% of which are singletons. Sequenced: blood. The source is a woman in her thirties or forties in good health.

V usage is TRBV20-1 and J usage is TRBJ2-4, with a weak D call TRBD2 (7 bases). The DNA end is more similar to TRBJ2-5, so the J call may be wrong. The CDR3 is 14 residues long. In germline, CDR1 is DFQATT, CDR2 SNEGSKA (reference sequence). CDR3 in amino acids: CSARVGGAQETQYF. CDR3 nucleotides: TGCAGTGCTAGAGTGGGGGGGGCGCAAGAGACCCAGTACTTC.

V and J are TRBV27 and TRBJ2-1, with D unresolved. Trimming took 3 bases from V and 0 from J, leaving 12 bases between them. Germline V gene data show CDR1 as MNHEY and CDR2 as SMNVEV (reference sequence). The CDR3 has 16 residues. The CDR3, as DNA: TGTGCCAGCAGTTTCAACACAGCGAGCTCCTACAATGAGCAGTTCTTC. Protein: CASSFNTASSYNEQFF.

CDR3 nucleotide sequence: TGTGCCAGCACGAGAGACAGGGCGGATGAGCAGTTCTTC. Its protein is CASTRDRADEQFF. This sequence joins TRBV28 and TRBJ2-1, with TRBD1 matching 7 bases. V was clipped by 7 bases and J by 8 bases; unmatched bases: 8. This CDR3 spans 13 amino acids. CDR1 is MDHEN, CDR2 SYDVKM, per germline.

This clonotype was recorded a few times. This chain links TRBV10-3 with TRBJ2-7; 7 bases map to TRBD1. Germline V lookup: CDR1 ENHRY, CDR2 SYGVKD. Trimming at V came to 4 bases and at J to 0 bases, leaving 3 bases not matched to a gene. This CDR3 is 14 amino acids long. The CDR3, as DNA: TGTGCCATCAGTGCCGACAGGGACTCCTACGAGCAGTACTTC. This gives the protein CAISADRDSYEQYF.

The chain links TRBV7-9 to TRBJ2-3, with 14 bases matching TRBD2. Unmatched junction bases numbered 8, after V lost 4 bases and J lost 14 bases. The CDR3 has 14 residues. Germline assignment: CDR1 SEHNR and CDR2 FQNEAQ (reference sequence). This CDR3 is CASSSTTSGGVGYF. The CDR3 bases are TGTGCCAGCAGCTCCACGACTAGCGGGGGGGTAGGGTATTTT.

V usage is TRBV12-3 or TRBV12-4 and J usage is TRBJ1-5, with TRBD1 identical over 7 bases. The CDR3 has 15 amino acids. V dropped 5 bases and J dropped 3; count of bases not matched to a gene: 7. This chain's CDR3 is CASSRGGAYNQPQHF. The CDR3 DNA follows: TGTGCCAGCAGTCGAGGGGGCGCATACAATCAGCCCCAGCATTTT.

The genes are TRBV29-1 and TRBJ2-7, with TRBD1 identical over 10 bases. J gave up 5 bases and V 7 bases, and 5 bases lay outside the gene matches. The CDR3 extends over 12 amino acids. Per germline, CDR1 SQVTM and CDR2 ANQGSEA. CDR3 DNA sequence: TGCAGCGCGAGGGGGACAGGGGACGAGCAGTACTTC. This sequence encodes CSARGTGDEQYF.

The chain links TRBV24-1 to TRBJ2-1; 9 bases are a match to TRBD2. Germline V gene sequence: CDR1 KGHDR, CDR2 SFDVKD. The CDR3 contains 15 residues. With V trimmed by 4 bases and J by 5 bases, 5 bases remained unmatched. DNA of the CDR3: TGTGCCACCAGTGACCCTAGCGGGGCCCACAATGAGCAGTTCTTC. This codes for CATSDPSGAHNEQFF.

This clonotype was recorded a few times. The rearrangement joins TRBV28 to TRBJ2-5, with D hard to call. The DNA end lines up better with TRBJ2-7; the J call may be wrong. Germline V gene sequence: CDR1 MDHEN, CDR2 SYDVKM. The CDR3 totals 12 residues. DNA of the CDR3: TGTGCCAGCAGGTATACAGATCACGAGCAGTACTTC. This gives the protein CASRYTDHEQYF.